These 5 T cell receptor beta chains originate from one sample sequenced in a study of cytomegalovirus exposure and HLA in healthy donors. Both 60 Vbeta primers and 13 Jbeta primers went into the PCR. TCRdb keeps only in-frame clones here, not all; method: immunoSEQ multiplex PCR. The sample has approximately 160,000 clones, about 82% seen once. The specimen sequenced was PBMCs. The receptors derive from a young woman in good health and CMV-seronegative.

V usage is TRBV10-1 and J usage is TRBJ2-7; D is possibly TRBD2 (5 bases). In germline, CDR1 is WNHNN, CDR2 SYGVQD (reference sequence). This CDR3 comprises 14 residues. The V and J ends lost 5 bases and 2 bases respectively, with 13 bases between them. The CDR3 nucleotides read TGCGCCAGCAGTCCCACCACCGGGACCTACGAGCAGTACTTC. Amino acid sequence: CASSPTTGTYEQYF.

V gene TRBV29-1 combines with J gene TRBJ2-7; D may be TRBD2 (6 bases). CDR1 SQVTM and CDR2 ANQGSEA come from the germline V gene. V lost 0 bases, J lost 6 bases, and 9 bases lay in between. CDR3 length equals 12 residues. CDR3 DNA sequence: TGCAGCGTTGAAGAGGGAGGAGTCGAGCAGTACTTC. This gives the protein CSVEEGGVEQYF.

The chain couples TRBV2 to TRBJ2-7, with 8 bases aligning to TRBD1. Trimming removed 7 bases from V and 0 bases from J; junction bases left unmatched: 5. The CDR3 is 14 amino acids. CDR1 is SNHLY, CDR2 FYNNEI, per germline. The CDR3 region has the DNA TGTGCCAGCAAATCGACAGGGGTCTCCTACGAGCAGTACTTC. The encoded protein is CASKSTGVSYEQYF.

The V and J genes are TRBV10-3 and TRBJ2-7, with TRBD1 identical over 9 bases. V lost 6 bases to trimming and J lost 5 bases; unmatched junction nucleotides: 11. Germline CDR1 and CDR2: ENHRY and SYGVKD. This CDR3 comprises 15 residues. The CDR3 protein is CAISLGQGRGHEQYF. The CDR3 coding sequence is TGTGCCATCAGCCTGGGACAGGGAAGGGGACACGAGCAGTACTTC.

The J gene is TRBJ2-7, the V gene TRBV19, with TRBD1 matching 7 bases. The CDR3 runs to 13 residues. The V segment lost 8 bases and the J segment 2 bases; nucleotides outside the gene matches: 6. Germline V CDR1 and CDR2: LNHDA, SQIVND (reference sequence). The CDR3 region is CASSGTDAYEQYF. The CDR3 DNA sequence: TGTGCCAGTTCCGGGACAGATGCCTACGAGCAGTACTTC.